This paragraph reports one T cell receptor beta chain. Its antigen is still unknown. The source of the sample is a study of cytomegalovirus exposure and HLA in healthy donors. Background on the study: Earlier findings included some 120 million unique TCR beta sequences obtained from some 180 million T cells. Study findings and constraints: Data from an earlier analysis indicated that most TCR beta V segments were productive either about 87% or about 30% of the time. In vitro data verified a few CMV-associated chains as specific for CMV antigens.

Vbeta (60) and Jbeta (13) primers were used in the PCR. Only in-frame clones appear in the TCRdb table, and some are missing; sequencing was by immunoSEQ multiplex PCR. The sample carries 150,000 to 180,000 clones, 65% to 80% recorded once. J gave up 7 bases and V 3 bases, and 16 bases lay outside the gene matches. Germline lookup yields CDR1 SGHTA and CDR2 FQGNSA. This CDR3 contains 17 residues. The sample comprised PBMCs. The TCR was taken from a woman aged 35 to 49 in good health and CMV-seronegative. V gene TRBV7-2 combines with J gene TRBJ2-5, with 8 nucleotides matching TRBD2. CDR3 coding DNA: TGTGCCAGCAGCTTTACTAAGTCCAGCGGGGGTCCAGGGACCCAGTACTTC. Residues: CASSFTKSSGGPGTQYF.